A single sample gave rise to the 18 T cell receptor beta chains below, sequenced in a study of T cells in Graves' hyperthyroidism and ophthalmopathy (dated by TCRdb to the late 2010s). The protocol used for the library was multiplex PCR. The sample was run on an Illumina HiSeq 2000. The TCR beta CDR3 regions were amplified from RNA transcripts. The first round of RT-PCR for the TCR CDR3 was performed with the HTBI primer set and the Qiagen OneStep RT-PCR kit. TCRdb's own reprocessing of the public reads used fastp at Q25 and MiXCR and kept productive beta chains. Every distinct CDR3 protein forms one entry, paired with its most common genes and DNA. This sample has 300,000 or so distinct CDR3 sequences in its table, and about 20% of those were observed once. The ten largest clonotypes hold around 47% of the sample. Sequences were obtained from blood. These receptors were obtained from a woman aged 45-65 years with Graves' hyperthyroidism.

This clonotype was recorded a few times. The chain carries TRBV19 and TRBJ1-1, with D possibly matching TRBD1 (5 bases). Germline lookup yields CDR1 LNHDA and CDR2 SQIVND (reference sequence). Trimming took 4 bases from V and 3 from J, leaving 12 bases between them. The CDR3 has 14 amino acids. The CDR3 DNA sequence: TGTGCCAGTAGTAAAGGGGAGGTCGACACTGAAGCTTTCTTT. Its translation: CASSKGEVDTEAFF.

The chain carries TRBV29-1 and TRBJ2-3; 13 positions match TRBD2. Germline V lookup: CDR1 SQVTM, CDR2 ANQGSEA. J gave up 6 bases and V 2 bases, and 8 bases lay outside the gene matches. CDR3 length: 16 amino acids. Here the CDR3 DNA reads TGCAGCGTTGAACCGTATACTAGCGGGGGGGCGGATACGCAGTATTTT. Its protein is CSVEPYTSGGADTQYF.

This clonotype was picked up a small number of times. The J gene is TRBJ2-7, the V gene TRBV20-1; TRBD2 is a possible D gene (5 bases). V was cut by 0 bases and J by 0 bases, with 12 bases left in between. Looked up from germline, CDR1 is DFQATT and CDR2 is SNEGSKA (reference sequence). The CDR3 contains 15 residues. The CDR3 reads CSARDLALSSYEQYF. CDR3 nucleotides: TGCAGTGCTAGAGATTTAGCGCTTAGCTCCTACGAGCAGTACTTC.

This clonotype was picked up many times. CDR3 amino acids: CASSVGEGATGELFF. Written as DNA, the CDR3 is TGTGCCAGCAGCGTCGGGGAGGGGGCCACCGGGGAGCTGTTTTTT. The V and J genes are TRBV9 and TRBJ2-2; D is possibly TRBD1 or TRBD2 (7 bases each). The CDR3 length is 15 residues. Germline values: CDR1 SGDLS, CDR2 YYNGEE. The germline V and J ends were trimmed by 2 bases and 4 bases, with 12 bases remaining between them.

This chain connects TRBV5-1 to TRBJ1-1, with D possibly being TRBD1 (5 bases). The germline V and J ends were trimmed by 6 bases and 0 bases, with 21 bases remaining between them. This CDR3 comprises 17 residues. The germline V gene has CDR1 SGHRS and CDR2 YFSETQ. Written as DNA, the CDR3 is TGCGCCAGCACTCCAACCGGGACCAGGGTAATGAACACTGAAGCTTTCTTT. It is translated as CASTPTGTRVMNTEAFF.

This clonotype came up many times. The chain has TRBV5-5 and TRBJ2-1; 13 nucleotides match TRBD2. The germline CDR1 and CDR2 sequences are SGHKS and YYEKEE (reference sequence). V dropped 2 bases and J dropped 2; count of bases not matched to a gene: 4. The CDR3 sequence is 17 residues long. The CDR3 sequence is CASSFGTSGATYNEQFF. Written as DNA, the CDR3 is TGTGCCAGCAGCTTTGGGACTAGCGGGGCAACCTACAATGAGCAGTTCTTC.

With respect to this clonotype: Given a much more abundant clone one base away, this may be a read error. The rearrangement links TRBV6-5 to TRBJ2-1; TRBD2 aligns across 7 bases. This CDR3 is built from 14 residues. Looked up from germline, CDR1 is MNHEY and CDR2 is SVGAGI. The CDR3 sequence: CASGYDGTTNEQFF. The CDR3 nucleotides are TGTGCCAGCGGTTACGATGGGACTACGAATGAGCAGTTCTTC.

The chain uses TRBV5-1 and TRBJ2-1; D tentatively fits TRBD1 or TRBD2 (6 bases each). This CDR3 has 17 residues. Germline CDR1 reads SGHRS; CDR2 reads YFSETQ. V lost 0 bases to trimming and J lost 9 bases, with 22 bases between them. The CDR3 coding sequence is TGCGCCAGCAGCTTGGAGGGTACGGGGGCGCGATCAAGTGAGCAGTTCTTC. Protein: CASSLEGTGARSSEQFF.

This clonotype has more than one count but fewer than ten. The chain recombines TRBV5-6 with TRBJ2-2; D is perhaps TRBD1 (6 bases). The V and J ends lost 5 bases and 5 bases respectively, with 10 bases between them. CDR1 and CDR2 from the germline V gene are SGHDT and YYEEEE. CDR3 length: 13 amino acids. CDR3 loop: CASRRGGTGELFF. CDR3 DNA sequence: TGTGCCAGCAGGAGAGGGGGAACCGGGGAGCTGTTTTTT.

This clonotype was counted many times. V is TRBV20-1 and J is TRBJ2-5; 12 bases map to TRBD2. This CDR3 has 18 residues. Per germline, CDR1 DFQATT and CDR2 SNEGSKA (reference sequence). The ends lost 1 base at V and 2 bases at J; junction bases unmatched: 11. CDR3 coding DNA: TGCAGTGCTAGAGCACGGACTAGCGGGACGCGCTTACAAGAGACCCAGTACTTC. This encodes CSARARTSGTRLQETQYF.

This clonotype was detected once. One end of the junction is discordant with germline, which a read error may explain. The chain combines TRBV10-1 with TRBJ1-2; D unclear. The CDR3 sequence is 12 residues long. Looked up from germline, CDR1 is WNHNN and CDR2 is SYGVQD (reference sequence). Here the CDR3 reads CARSRLSYGYTF. Written as DNA, the CDR3 is TGCGCCCGCAGTAGGTTAAGTTATGGCTACACCTTC.

Details on this clonotype: A much larger clone sits a single nucleotide away, making a read error possible. A read error is likely, as this CDR3 ends without the conserved phenylalanine or tryptophan. The chain carries TRBV30 and TRBJ2-1; TRBD2 matches at 7 bases. This CDR3 has 15 amino acids. Germline V gene sequence: CDR1 GTSNPN, CDR2 SVGIG (reference sequence). J gave up 3 bases and V 3 bases, and 8 bases lay outside the gene matches. The CDR3 here is CAWSVRESGYNEQFL. The CDR3 nucleotides read TGTGCCTGGAGCGTGCGGGAGTCTGGCTACAATGAGCAGTTCCTC.

This clonotype came up many times. V and J are TRBV12-3 or TRBV12-4 and TRBJ2-1; 11 positions agree with TRBD2. V was clipped by 7 bases and J by 5 bases; unmatched bases: 7. The CDR3 covers 15 residues. CDR3: CASILTSGGNNEQFF. The CDR3 nucleotides read TGTGCCAGCATCCTTACTAGCGGGGGTAACAATGAGCAGTTCTTC.

Comments on this clonotype: A read error is possible here, since a much larger clone lies one base away. The chain is built from TRBV7-2 and TRBJ2-1; D may be TRBD1 (6 bases). The tail of the sequence fits TRBJ2-7 better, so the J call may be wrong. Per the germline V gene, CDR1 is SGHTA and CDR2 is FQGNSA. There are 15 residues in the CDR3. The DNA of the CDR3 is TGTGCCAGCAGCACTGACAGGAGCTCCTACAATGAGCAGTACTTC. Amino acids: CASSTDRSSYNEQYF.

This clonotype was seen ten or more times. The chain has TRBV4-2 and TRBJ2-3, with TRBD2 identical over 8 bases. V shed 0 bases and J 6 bases; nucleotides not matched to a gene: 14. The germline V gene encodes CDR1 LGHNA and CDR2 YNFKEQ. The CDR3 totals 18 residues. The CDR3 region has the DNA TGTGCCAGCAGCCAAGATGAGTTAGCGGGGTTGACAAAGGATACGCAGTATTTT. Translating gives CASSQDELAGLTKDTQYF.

This clonotype was seen many times. The rearrangement uses TRBV27 and TRBJ2-1; D not certain. Germline CDR1 and CDR2: MNHEY and SMNVEV (reference sequence). Deletions cut 5 bases from V and 0 bases from J, with 11 bases between. There are 15 residues in the CDR3. CDR3 amino acids: CASSPTPNSYNEQFF. The CDR3 DNA reads TGTGCCAGCAGTCCTACCCCGAACTCCTACAATGAGCAGTTCTTC.

In its sample, this clonotype was seen many times. This chain joins TRBV20-1 and TRBJ1-5; the match to TRBD1 covers 7 bases. The CDR3 contains 13 residues. The germline V gene has CDR1 DFQATT and CDR2 SNEGSKA (reference sequence). Germline trimming cut 5 bases from V and 3 bases from J; bases unmatched to any gene: 4. The CDR3 is CSAGDSLNQPQHF. The CDR3, as DNA: TGCAGTGCTGGGGACAGTCTCAATCAGCCCCAGCATTTT.

This clonotype was recorded at least ten times. The chain carries TRBV10-3 and TRBJ2-3, with TRBD1 matching over 7 bases. This CDR3 comprises 15 residues. Germline V lookup: CDR1 ENHRY, CDR2 SYGVKD. The V and J ends lost 7 bases and 0 bases, in that order; junction bases with no gene match: 7. The DNA for the CDR3 is TGTGCCATCAAAACCCCAGGGGGTAGCACAGATACGCAGTATTTT. Protein product: CAIKTPGGSTDTQYF.